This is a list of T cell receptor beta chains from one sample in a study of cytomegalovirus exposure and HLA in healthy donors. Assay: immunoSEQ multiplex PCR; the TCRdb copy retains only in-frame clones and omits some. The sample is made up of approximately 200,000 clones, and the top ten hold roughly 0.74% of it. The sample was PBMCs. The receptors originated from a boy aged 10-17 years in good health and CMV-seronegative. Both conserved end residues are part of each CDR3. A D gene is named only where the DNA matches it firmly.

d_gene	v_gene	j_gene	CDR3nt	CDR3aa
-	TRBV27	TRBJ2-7	TGTGCCAGCAGTTTAACTAGCTCCTACGAGCAGTACTTC	CASSLTSSYEQYF
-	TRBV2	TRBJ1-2	TGTGCCAGCAGTGAACGGGGAGGCTACACCTTC	CASSERGGYTF
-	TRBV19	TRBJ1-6	TGTGCCAGTACCACCGCCGGACAGCCTATTTCACCCCTCCACTTT	CASTTAGQPISPLHF
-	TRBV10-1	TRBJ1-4	TGCGCCAGCAGTGAGTCAGGGGAGGAAGAAAAACTGTTTTTT	CASSESGEEEKLFF
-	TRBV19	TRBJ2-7	TGTGCCAGTAGAAGGACAGTTACGACCTACGAGCAGTACTTC	CASRRTVTTYEQYF
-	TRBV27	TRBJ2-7	TGTGCCAGCAGTTTCTTCGGGGGGCTGATATACGAGCAGTACTTC	CASSFFGGLIYEQYF
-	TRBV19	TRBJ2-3	TGTGCCAGTAGCCAAAGGGGGGATACGCAGTATTTT	CASSQRGDTQYF
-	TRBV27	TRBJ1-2	TGTGCCAGCAGTTTCGCCGCAGGAAACTATGGCTACACCTTC	CASSFAAGNYGYTF
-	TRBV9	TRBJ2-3	TGTGCCAGCAGCCCCCGTGCGGCAGATACGCAGTATTTT	CASSPRAADTQYF
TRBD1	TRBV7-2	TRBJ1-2	TGTGCCAGCAGCTCCGACAGGGACTATGGCTACACCTTC	CASSSDRDYGYTF
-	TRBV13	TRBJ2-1	TGTGCCAGCAGCGCCTACAGGGTTGATATCGATGAGCAGTTCTTC	CASSAYRVDIDEQFF
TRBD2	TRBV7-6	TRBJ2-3	TGTGCCAGCTCTAGCGGGGCTTCAGATACGCAGTATTTT	CASSSGASDTQYF
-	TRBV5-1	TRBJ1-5	TGCGCCAGCAGCTTTGGAGGGGGGGATCAGCCCCAGCATTTT	CASSFGGGDQPQHF
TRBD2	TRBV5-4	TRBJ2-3	TGTGCCAGCAGCTCGACCTATAGCGGGGGATTGGAAGATACGCAGTATTTT	CASSSTYSGGLEDTQYF
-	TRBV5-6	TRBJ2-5	TGTGCCAGCAGCTTTAGGCAGGGAGAGACCCAGTACTTC	CASSFRQGETQYF
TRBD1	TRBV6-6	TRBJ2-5	TGTGCCAGCAGTTGGGGACAGGGGGCCGAGGAGACCCAGTACTTC	CASSWGQGAEETQYF
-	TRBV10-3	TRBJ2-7	TGTGCCATCAGCGACCCGGGACACAAGTACTCCTACGAGCAGTACTTC	CAISDPGHKYSYEQYF
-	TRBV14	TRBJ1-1	TGTGCCAGCAATCACCAGGCGAACACTGAAGCTTTCTTT	CASNHQANTEAFF
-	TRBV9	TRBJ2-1	TGTGCCAGCAGCGTCCGGGAGACCCCCGGCAATGAGCAGTTCTTC	CASSVRETPGNEQFF
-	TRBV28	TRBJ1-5	TGTGCCAGCAGTTTAGGAGGGGCTCTTGCAAGGCCCCAGCATTTT	CASSLGGALARPQHF
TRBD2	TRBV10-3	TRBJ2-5	TGTGCCCTCAAAGCCGGGGGGGGCGACCAAGAGACCCAGTACTTC	CALKAGGGDQETQYF
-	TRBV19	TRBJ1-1	TGTGCCAGTAGTATAGAGAGGTACACTGAAGCTTTCTTT	CASSIERYTEAFF
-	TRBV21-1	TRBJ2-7	TGTGCCATACGGGAAGCCTTCTACGAGCAGTACTTC	CAIREAFYEQYF